A selection of T cell receptor beta chains follows, all from one sample in a study of T cell responses to AZD1222 COVID-19 vaccine. Here immunoSEQ multiplex PCR was the method, and the copy in TCRdb shows in-frame clones only, minus some. The data hold 25,000 to 35,000 clones, with roughly 92% observed a single time. The source material was peripheral blood, sampled on day 0 of AZD1222 vaccination. These receptors originate from an adult in good health. The CDR3 runs from the conserved cysteine through the conserved F or W. Fields, in order: V gene, clone size, D gene, J gene, CDR3 protein, CDR3 DNA. D genes are given only for firm matches. Clone size is shown for a subset of rows, as once, few, many or a class of expanded clone.

V gene: TRBV4-3
clone size: NA
D gene: TRBD2
J gene: TRBJ2-7
CDR3 protein: CASSQEYPGLRYEQYF
CDR3 DNA: TGCGCCAGCAGCCAAGAGTACCCGGGACTACGCTACGAGCAGTACTTC

V gene: TRBV6-5
clone size: NA
D gene: NA
J gene: TRBJ1-5
CDR3 protein: CAREHSNQPQHF
CDR3 DNA: TGTGCCAGGGAGCATAGCAATCAGCCCCAGCATTTT

V gene: TRBV2
clone size: NA
D gene: TRBD1
J gene: TRBJ1-2
CDR3 protein: CASSDKGANYGYTF
CDR3 DNA: TGTGCCAGCAGTGACAAGGGGGCAAACTATGGCTACACCTTC

V gene: TRBV19
clone size: NA
D gene: TRBD1
J gene: TRBJ2-7
CDR3 protein: CASTPPTGTGVYEQYF
CDR3 DNA: TGTGCCAGTACCCCACCAACCGGGACAGGGGTTTACGAGCAGTACTTC

V gene: TRBV19
clone size: once
D gene: TRBD1
J gene: TRBJ1-5
CDR3 protein: CASTYRGSSQPQHF
CDR3 DNA: TGTGCCAGTACCTACAGGGGCTCGAGCCAGCCCCAGCATTTT

V gene: TRBV15
clone size: NA
D gene: NA
J gene: TRBJ2-1
CDR3 protein: CATSGGTGNNEQFF
CDR3 DNA: TGTGCCACCAGCGGAGGGACGGGGAACAATGAGCAGTTCTTC

V gene: TRBV30
clone size: NA
D gene: TRBD1
J gene: TRBJ1-4
CDR3 protein: CAWTRDRGNEKLFF
CDR3 DNA: TGTGCCTGGACTCGGGACAGGGGAAATGAAAAACTGTTTTTT

V gene: TRBV6-2/TRBV6-3
clone size: NA
D gene: TRBD1
J gene: TRBJ1-1
CDR3 protein: CASSYSPGGTEAFF
CDR3 DNA: TGTGCCAGCAGTTACTCCCCAGGGGGCACTGAAGCTTTCTTT

V gene: TRBV29-1
clone size: NA
D gene: NA
J gene: TRBJ2-7
CDR3 protein: CSVGSGYEQYF
CDR3 DNA: TGCAGCGTTGGGTCGGGGTACGAGCAGTACTTC

V gene: TRBV6-5
clone size: NA
D gene: TRBD2
J gene: TRBJ2-5
CDR3 protein: CASIGGGETQYF
CDR3 DNA: TGTGCCAGCATCGGGGGGGGAGAGACCCAGTACTTC

V gene: TRBV6-5
clone size: NA
D gene: TRBD1
J gene: TRBJ2-3
CDR3 protein: CASSLQGAPDTQYF
CDR3 DNA: TGTGCCAGCAGTTTACAGGGGGCCCCAGATACGCAGTATTTT

V gene: TRBV9
clone size: NA
D gene: NA
J gene: TRBJ2-7
CDR3 protein: CASSGGQGREQYF
CDR3 DNA: TGTGCCAGCAGCGGTGGTCAGGGGCGGGAGCAGTACTTC

V gene: TRBV2
clone size: few
D gene: TRBD1
J gene: TRBJ2-2
CDR3 protein: CASKQGGNTGELFF
CDR3 DNA: TGTGCCAGCAAACAGGGGGGTAACACCGGGGAGCTGTTTTTT

V gene: TRBV6-5
clone size: once
D gene: TRBD1
J gene: TRBJ2-7
CDR3 protein: CASSYRSQGSYEQYF
CDR3 DNA: TGTGCCAGCAGTTACAGGTCACAGGGGTCTTACGAGCAGTACTTC

V gene: TRBV6-6
clone size: NA
D gene: NA
J gene: TRBJ1-3
CDR3 protein: CASILPTSGNTIYF
CDR3 DNA: TGTGCCAGCATCTTACCCACCTCTGGAAACACCATATATTTT

V gene: TRBV29-1
clone size: NA
D gene: NA
J gene: TRBJ2-7
CDR3 protein: CSVGQGTYEQYF
CDR3 DNA: TGCAGCGTTGGTCAGGGGACCTACGAGCAGTACTTC

V gene: TRBV29-1
clone size: NA
D gene: TRBD1
J gene: TRBJ1-1
CDR3 protein: CSAWTGGAFF
CDR3 DNA: TGCAGCGCATGGACAGGTGGAGCTTTCTTT

V gene: TRBV7-8
clone size: few
D gene: NA
J gene: TRBJ1-3
CDR3 protein: CASSLETRGAPGNTIYF
CDR3 DNA: TGTGCCAGCAGCTTAGAAACTCGGGGAGCGCCGGGAAACACCATATATTTT

V gene: TRBV7-2
clone size: NA
D gene: NA
J gene: TRBJ1-5
CDR3 protein: CASSSGTANQPQHF
CDR3 DNA: TGTGCCAGCAGCTCCGGGACCGCTAATCAGCCCCAGCATTTT

V gene: TRBV3-1/TRBV3-2
clone size: NA
D gene: NA
J gene: TRBJ1-2
CDR3 protein: CASSQDGGRMDGYTF
CDR3 DNA: TGTGCCAGCAGCCAAGATGGGGGGCGTATGGATGGCTACACCTTC

V gene: TRBV28
clone size: few
D gene: NA
J gene: TRBJ1-5
CDR3 protein: CASSPDQPQHF
CDR3 DNA: TGTGCCAGCAGTCCCGATCAGCCCCAGCATTTT

V gene: TRBV19
clone size: NA
D gene: NA
J gene: TRBJ1-1
CDR3 protein: CASSVRDISFGTEAFF
CDR3 DNA: TGTGCCAGTTCGGTCCGGGACATTTCTTTTGGGACTGAAGCTTTCTTT

V gene: TRBV30
clone size: NA
D gene: NA
J gene: TRBJ2-5
CDR3 protein: CAWSVTRGPQETQYF
CDR3 DNA: TGTGCCTGGAGTGTTACACGGGGCCCCCAAGAGACCCAGTACTTC

V gene: TRBV6-5
clone size: NA
D gene: NA
J gene: TRBJ1-2
CDR3 protein: CASSTSGTSYGYTF
CDR3 DNA: TGTGCCAGCAGTACCTCAGGGACCAGCTATGGCTACACCTTC

V gene: TRBV7-2
clone size: NA
D gene: NA
J gene: TRBJ1-5
CDR3 protein: CASSPRGDQPQHF
CDR3 DNA: TGTGCCAGCAGCCCTCGAGGGGATCAGCCCCAGCATTTT

V gene: TRBV7-9
clone size: NA
D gene: TRBD2
J gene: TRBJ2-5
CDR3 protein: CASSFSGGAAETQYF
CDR3 DNA: TGTGCCAGCAGCTTTAGCGGGGGGGCCGCTGAGACCCAGTACTTC

V gene: TRBV12-5
clone size: NA
D gene: NA
J gene: TRBJ2-2
CDR3 protein: CANRENTGELFF
CDR3 DNA: TGTGCTAACAGGGAAAACACCGGGGAGCTGTTTTTT

V gene: TRBV7-8
clone size: NA
D gene: NA
J gene: TRBJ1-4
CDR3 protein: CASSPLVVLNEKLFF
CDR3 DNA: TGTGCCAGCAGCCCGCTGGTAGTCCTGAATGAAAAACTGTTTTTT

V gene: TRBV3-1/TRBV3-2
clone size: NA
D gene: NA
J gene: TRBJ1-5
CDR3 protein: CASSHTGQPQHF
CDR3 DNA: TGTGCCAGCAGCCACACGGGGCAGCCCCAGCATTTT

V gene: TRBV19
clone size: NA
D gene: NA
J gene: TRBJ2-3
CDR3 protein: CASSIDGGGADTQYF
CDR3 DNA: TGTGCCAGTAGTATAGATGGCGGGGGCGCAGATACGCAGTATTTT

V gene: TRBV19
clone size: once
D gene: NA
J gene: TRBJ1-3
CDR3 protein: CATRLRGSSGNTIYF
CDR3 DNA: TGTGCCACCCGCCTGAGGGGAAGCTCTGGAAACACCATATATTTT

V gene: TRBV5-8
clone size: NA
D gene: NA
J gene: TRBJ1-5
CDR3 protein: CASTRGGFNQPQHF
CDR3 DNA: TGTGCCAGCACGAGAGGGGGGTTCAATCAGCCCCAGCATTTT

V gene: TRBV20-1
clone size: once
D gene: NA
J gene: TRBJ1-5
CDR3 protein: CSANEQSKGQPQHF
CDR3 DNA: TGCAGTGCTAATGAGCAGTCCAAAGGTCAGCCCCAGCATTTT

V gene: TRBV5-4
clone size: NA
D gene: NA
J gene: TRBJ1-4
CDR3 protein: CASSPSGGSSEKLFF
CDR3 DNA: TGTGCCAGCAGCCCGTCGGGGGGATCGAGTGAAAAACTGTTTTTT

V gene: TRBV6-2/TRBV6-3
clone size: NA
D gene: NA
J gene: TRBJ1-2
CDR3 protein: CASSPGPNYGYTF
CDR3 DNA: TGTGCCAGCAGCCCTGGACCGAACTATGGCTACACCTTC

V gene: TRBV20-1
clone size: once
D gene: TRBD2
J gene: TRBJ2-5
CDR3 protein: CSASASGGRQETQYF
CDR3 DNA: TGCAGTGCTAGTGCTAGCGGGGGGAGGCAAGAGACCCAGTACTTC

V gene: TRBV30
clone size: once
D gene: NA
J gene: TRBJ1-2
CDR3 protein: CVHLGDTSNYGYTF
CDR3 DNA: TGTGTACATTTGGGGGACACCTCTAACTATGGCTACACCTTC

V gene: TRBV19
clone size: NA
D gene: NA
J gene: TRBJ1-4
CDR3 protein: CASSMGVPNEKLFF
CDR3 DNA: TGTGCCAGTAGTATGGGGGTGCCTAATGAAAAACTGTTTTTT

V gene: TRBV4-3
clone size: NA
D gene: NA
J gene: TRBJ1-2
CDR3 protein: CASRGTGHGTGYTF
CDR3 DNA: TGCGCCAGCAGGGGTACCGGACACGGAACAGGCTACACCTTC

V gene: TRBV14
clone size: NA
D gene: NA
J gene: TRBJ1-1
CDR3 protein: CASSPQNRGDEAFF
CDR3 DNA: TGTGCCAGCAGCCCCCAAAATCGGGGGGATGAAGCTTTCTTT

V gene: TRBV6-5
clone size: NA
D gene: NA
J gene: TRBJ2-7
CDR3 protein: CASRHTAYEQYF
CDR3 DNA: TGTGCCAGCAGGCATACCGCGTACGAGCAGTACTTC

V gene: TRBV25-1
clone size: NA
D gene: NA
J gene: TRBJ2-5
CDR3 protein: CASSEYGEQETQYF
CDR3 DNA: TGTGCCAGCAGTGAATATGGGGAACAAGAGACCCAGTACTTC

V gene: TRBV5-1
clone size: NA
D gene: TRBD2
J gene: TRBJ2-3
CDR3 protein: CASSPGLSGPDTQYF
CDR3 DNA: TGCGCCAGCAGCCCGGGACTATCGGGCCCAGATACGCAGTATTTT

V gene: TRBV13
clone size: NA
D gene: NA
J gene: TRBJ2-3
CDR3 protein: CASSLQTDTQYF
CDR3 DNA: TGTGCCAGCAGCTTACAGACAGATACGCAGTATTTT

V gene: TRBV7-2
clone size: NA
D gene: TRBD1
J gene: TRBJ2-1
CDR3 protein: CASSSGQGYNEQFF
CDR3 DNA: TGTGCCAGCAGCTCAGGACAGGGATACAATGAGCAGTTCTTC

V gene: TRBV19
clone size: NA
D gene: TRBD1
J gene: TRBJ1-6
CDR3 protein: CASSTGQGNSPLHF
CDR3 DNA: TGTGCCAGTAGTACGGGACAGGGAAATTCACCCCTCCACTTT

V gene: TRBV5-1
clone size: once
D gene: TRBD2
J gene: TRBJ2-2
CDR3 protein: CASNAGGTGELFF
CDR3 DNA: TGCGCCAGCAACGCGGGGGGCACCGGGGAGCTGTTTTTT

V gene: TRBV11-3
clone size: NA
D gene: NA
J gene: TRBJ1-1
CDR3 protein: CASSPSRGRPEAFF
CDR3 DNA: TGTGCCAGCAGCCCAAGCCGGGGTAGGCCTGAAGCTTTCTTT

V gene: TRBV3-1/TRBV3-2
clone size: NA
D gene: NA
J gene: TRBJ1-5
CDR3 protein: CASSQVMGNQPQHF
CDR3 DNA: TGTGCCAGCAGCCAAGTAATGGGCAATCAGCCCCAGCATTTT

V gene: TRBV4-3
clone size: NA
D gene: NA
J gene: TRBJ1-4
CDR3 protein: CASSQESGKLFF
CDR3 DNA: TGCGCCAGCAGCCAAGAATCGGGAAAACTGTTTTTT

V gene: TRBV9
clone size: NA
D gene: NA
J gene: TRBJ1-2
CDR3 protein: CASSVDRDIRSGYTF
CDR3 DNA: TGTGCCAGCAGCGTAGACAGGGACATTCGCTCTGGCTACACCTTC

V gene: TRBV5-4
clone size: NA
D gene: NA
J gene: TRBJ2-1
CDR3 protein: CASSPDWSYSNEQFF
CDR3 DNA: TGTGCCAGCAGCCCGGACTGGTCGTACTCCAATGAGCAGTTCTTC

V gene: TRBV30
clone size: NA
D gene: NA
J gene: TRBJ1-5
CDR3 protein: CAWGHRSNQPQHF
CDR3 DNA: TGTGCCTGGGGGCACAGGAGCAATCAGCCCCAGCATTTT

V gene: TRBV7-2
clone size: NA
D gene: NA
J gene: TRBJ1-6
CDR3 protein: CASSTGTLQGGSPLHF
CDR3 DNA: TGTGCCAGCAGCACCGGGACACTCCAAGGAGGGTCACCCCTCCACTTT